This entry lists 28 T cell receptor beta chains sequenced from one sample in a study of early T cells in non-severe SARS-CoV-2 infection. TCRdb processed the 5' RACE reads anew with MiXCR; each CDR3 protein has one entry. The sample gives roughly 28,000 distinct CDR3 sequences, around 5.2% of which show up once; roughly 2.5% is in the top ten. The sequencing sample was made of whole blood. The origin of the receptors is an adult who was a healthcare worker with PCR-confirmed SARS-CoV-2 infection or an uninfected control (not recorded which).

The chain is built from TRBV11-2 and TRBJ2-5; D remains ambiguous. In germline, CDR1 is SGHAT, CDR2 FQNNGV. The CDR3 loop spans 17 amino acids. The ends were cut back, 0 bases at V and 4 bases at J, with 18 bases in the middle. CDR3 amino acids: CASSLDGQTVLGETQYF. CDR3 bases: TGTGCCAGCAGCTTAGATGGGCAGACGGTCCTAGGAGAGACCCAGTACTTC.

The V call is TRBV24-1, the J call TRBJ1-5; D possibly corresponds to TRBD1 (6 bases). This CDR3 is 14 amino acids long. V gave up 3 bases and J gave up 9 bases, with 14 bases separating them. CDR1 and CDR2 (germline): KGHDR, SFDVKD. CDR3 DNA: TGTGCCACCAGTGATACAGGGCGACCTGGGCCCCAGCATTTT. It yields the protein CATSDTGRPGPQHF.

This chain uses TRBV7-8 with TRBJ2-7; D might be TRBD1 (5 bases). V lost 0 bases and J lost 2, with 17 bases in between. Looked up from germline, CDR1 is SGHVS and CDR2 is FQNEAQ. The CDR3 spans 17 residues. Here the CDR3 reads CASSLARFETATYEQYF. The CDR3 nucleotides are TGTGCCAGCAGCTTAGCCCGCTTCGAGACAGCGACCTACGAGCAGTACTTC.

This clonotype is judged medium-sized. The rearrangement uses TRBV7-6 and TRBJ1-1; D ambiguous. Germline-derived CDR1 and CDR2 are SGHVS and FNYEAQ. The V gene lost 5 bases and the J gene lost 4 bases, with 11 bases spanning the gap. This CDR3 is 13 amino acids long. CDR3 amino acids: CASSPSEGTEAFF. The DNA for the CDR3 is TGTGCCAGCAGCCCCTCGGAGGGCACTGAAGCTTTCTTT.

The genes are TRBV5-6 and TRBJ2-3, with a tentative D call TRBD2 (6 bases). Per the germline V gene, CDR1 is SGHDT and CDR2 is YYEEEE. This CDR3 spans 17 amino acids. Between the trimmed V and J ends, which lost 4 bases and 2 bases, there was a span of 20 bases. The DNA for the CDR3 is TGTGCCAGCAGCCCGGGACTTACTAAGGGCCCCACAGATACGCAGTATTTT. It specifies CASSPGLTKGPTDTQYF.

V is TRBV5-4 and J is TRBJ2-3; 7 bases align to TRBD1. CDR1 and CDR2 (germline): SGHNT, YYREEE (reference sequence). V gave up 2 bases and J gave up 1 base; unmatched junction bases: 7. The CDR3 sequence is 16 residues long. CDR3 residues: CASSFPPQGGTDTQYF. DNA for the CDR3: TGTGCCAGCAGCTTTCCCCCTCAGGGGGGCACAGATACGCAGTATTTT.

This clonotype was detected many times. The rearrangement joins TRBV12-3 or TRBV12-4 to TRBJ1-5; a possible D gene is TRBD1 (5 bases). CDR3 length equals 14 residues. V dropped 9 bases and J dropped 4 bases, with 16 bases sitting between them. CDR3 sequence (DNA): TGTGCCAGTGGGATTGGGGCACCAAATCAGCCCCAGCATTTT. It yields the protein CASGIGAPNQPQHF.

To note about this clonotype: A junction end diverges from the germline sequence, so it may reflect a read error. The V and J genes are TRBV24-1 and TRBJ2-3; D gene uncertain. The V gene's germline CDR1 is KGHDR and CDR2 SFDVKD. The CDR3 covers 12 residues. CDR3 region: CTTSVSVDTQYF. The CDR3 nucleotides are TGTACCACCAGTGTTTCAGTGGATACGCAGTATTTT.

The sample holds many counts of this clonotype. The V and J genes are TRBV11-3 and TRBJ1-1; D ambiguous. V lost 6 bases to trimming and J lost 2 bases, with 13 bases between them. Germline V gives CDR1 SGHNT, CDR2 YENEEA. The CDR3 has 14 amino acids. The CDR3 reads CASSTQTFNTEAFF. The CDR3 nucleotides read TGTGCCAGCAGTACACAGACCTTTAACACTGAAGCTTTCTTT.

The chain recombines TRBV7-9 with TRBJ1-1, with no clear D. The V gene's germline CDR1 is SEHNR and CDR2 FQNEAQ (reference sequence). The CDR3 contains 15 residues. V was clipped by 2 bases and J by 0 bases, with 10 bases between them. The CDR3 region is CASSLYGTMNTEAFF. CDR3 DNA sequence: TGTGCCAGCAGCTTATATGGCACAATGAACACTGAAGCTTTCTTT.

This clonotype was counted a few times. The V gene is TRBV5-1, the J gene TRBJ1-1; 7 positions agree with TRBD1. The CDR3 has 16 residues. In germline, CDR1 is SGHRS, CDR2 YFSETQ. Trimming cost V 1 base and J 4 bases; bases outside gene matches: 10. CDR3: CASSLLLSRGTTEAFF. In DNA, the CDR3 is TGCGCCAGCAGCTTGCTTCTGTCCAGGGGGACCACTGAAGCTTTCTTT.

This clonotype was recorded at least ten times. The rearrangement uses TRBV7-9 and TRBJ1-6; the D gene is possibly TRBD1 (6 bases). Trimming stripped 4 bases from V and 9 bases from J, with 16 bases between. Germline assignment: CDR1 SEHNR and CDR2 FQNEAQ (reference sequence). The CDR3 length is 15 residues. The CDR3 DNA is TGTGCCAGCAGCTGGGGGAGGGGGATTGGTTCACCCCTCCACTTT. Translated, it gives CASSWGRGIGSPLHF.

In the case of this clonotype: With a much larger clone just one base away, this may be a read error. The rearrangement links TRBV11-2 to TRBJ2-1, with no clear D. The CDR3 contains 17 residues. Germline V gene sequence: CDR1 SGHAT, CDR2 FQNNGV. The DNA for the CDR3 is TGTGCCAGCAGCTTAATGCCCCGCAGAGTCTCCCACAATGAGCAGTTCTTC. Its protein is CASSLMPRRVSHNEQFF. Complete variable domain (other parts from reference TRBV11-2 and TRBJ2-1): EAGVAQSPRYKIIEKRQSVAFWCNPISGHATLYWYQQILGQGPKLLIQFQNNGVVDDSQLPKDRFSAERLKGVDSTLKIQPAKLEDSAVYLCASSLMPRRVSHNEQFFGPGTRLTVL.

In its sample, this clonotype was seen many times. This sequence joins TRBV6-2 or TRBV6-3 and TRBJ2-7; perhaps D is TRBD1 or TRBD2 (6 bases each). Germline loops: CDR1 MNHEY, CDR2 SVGEGT. Trimming pared 6 bases from V and 0 bases from J, leaving 24 bases between. The CDR3 covers 18 residues. CDR3 DNA: TGTGCCAGCAGCCCCCTGAAGGGGGGAATAAGAAGCTCCTACGAGCAGTACTTC. It translates to CASSPLKGGIRSSYEQYF.

V and J are TRBV20-1 and TRBJ2-7; D call uncertain. Trimming removed 3 bases at V and 3 bases at J, with 21 bases between. This CDR3 is 16 amino acids long. From germline, CDR1 is DFQATT and CDR2 SNEGSKA (reference sequence). The CDR3 DNA follows: TGCAGTGCTAGTTCTCCGCGCTCTGGGCGAAGCTACGAGCAGTACTTC. Translating it yields CSASSPRSGRSYEQYF.

This clonotype appeared many times. The genes are TRBV11-2 and TRBJ2-2; the match to TRBD2 covers 7 bases. CDR3 length equals 16 residues. Germline loops: CDR1 SGHAT, CDR2 FQNNGV. Trimming cost V 0 bases and J 6 bases; bases outside gene matches: 7. In DNA, the CDR3 is TGTGCCAGCAGCTTAGATGCGGGAGAGCGGGCCGGGGAGCTGTTTTTT. Protein: CASSLDAGERAGELFF.

In its sample, this clonotype was seen many times. This chain links TRBV15 with TRBJ2-5; 12 nucleotides agree with TRBD2. V lost 0 bases, J lost 7 bases, and 6 bases stayed unmatched. CDR3 length: 16 residues. CDR1 and CDR2 (germline): LNHNV, YYDKDF (reference sequence). This CDR3 reads CATSRDRLAGEWTQYF. The CDR3 region has the DNA TGTGCCACCAGCAGAGATAGACTAGCGGGGGAGTGGACCCAGTACTTC.

Only one count was recorded for this clonotype. The rearrangement links TRBV15 to TRBJ2-3; D may correspond to TRBD1 or TRBD2 (5 bases each). Germline CDR1 is LNHNV and CDR2 is YYDKDF (reference sequence). Trimming cost V 5 bases and J 3 bases, with 12 bases left between them. The CDR3 covers 14 residues. Here the CDR3 reads CATSHGAFTDTQYF. In DNA form, the CDR3 reads TGTGCCACCAGCCACGGGGCATTTACAGATACGCAGTATTTT.

This clonotype was seen at least ten times. The J gene is TRBJ2-6, the V gene TRBV12-3 or TRBV12-4, with a possible D match to TRBD2 (6 bases). The CDR3 extends over 16 amino acids. Deletions cut 3 bases from V and 0 bases from J, with 9 bases between. Here the CDR3 reads CASSFQGGSGANVLTF. The CDR3 DNA sequence: TGTGCCAGCAGTTTTCAGGGAGGCTCTGGGGCCAACGTCCTGACTTTC.

This clonotype was seen ten or more times. The gene calls are TRBV7-6 and TRBJ2-1, with D unresolved. Trimming pared 1 base from V and 12 bases from J, leaving 4 bases between. Germline V gene sequence: CDR1 SGHVS, CDR2 FNYEAQ. There are 10 residues in the CDR3. Here the CDR3 reads CASSLGRQFF. The DNA for the CDR3 is TGTGCCAGCAGCTTAGGGCGGCAGTTCTTC.

V is TRBV20-1 and J is TRBJ2-3; 7 nucleotides agree with TRBD1. Trimming removed 3 bases from V and 6 bases from J; junction bases left unmatched: 6. CDR3 length: 13 residues. Germline-derived CDR1 and CDR2 are DFQATT and SNEGSKA (reference sequence). Written as DNA, the CDR3 is TGCAGTGCTAGCCCACAGGGGACGGATACGCAGTATTTT. Translated, it gives CSASPQGTDTQYF.

This chain connects TRBV11-3 to TRBJ2-2; D gene uncertain. Germline V gene lookup returns CDR1 SGHNT and CDR2 YENEEA. Trimming pared 1 base from V and 4 bases from J, leaving 7 bases between. The CDR3 consists of 14 residues. Written as DNA, the CDR3 is TGTGCCAGCAGCTTAGTTTCGGTCACCGGGGAGCTGTTTTTT. This translates into CASSLVSVTGELFF.

The chain has TRBV5-1 and TRBJ1-2, with TRBD1 matching 12 bases. Germline values: CDR1 SGHRS, CDR2 YFSETQ. V lost 0 bases, J lost 6 bases, and 3 bases stayed unmatched. CDR3 length: 15 amino acids. CDR3 DNA sequence: TGCGCCAGCAGCTTGGAGGGACAGGGGGCGGATGGCTACACCTTC. This gives the protein CASSLEGQGADGYTF.

This clonotype occurred many times. V usage is TRBV5-1 and J usage is TRBJ2-5; D is unclear. V lost 0 bases and J lost 5, with 5 bases in between. This CDR3 spans 12 amino acids. Germline values: CDR1 SGHRS, CDR2 YFSETQ. The CDR3 DNA is TGCGCCAGCAGCTTGGTTTTGGAGACCCAGTACTTC. This sequence encodes CASSLVLETQYF. Full variable domain (remainder filled in from reference TRBV5-1 and TRBJ2-5): KAGVTQTPRYLIKTRGQQVTLSCSPISGHRSVSWYQQTPGQGLQFLFEYFSETQRNKGNFPGRFSGRQFSNSRSEMNVSTLELGDSALYLCASSLVLETQYFGPGTRLLVL.

In this sample, this clonotype is medium-sized (0.01 to 0.1%). The DNA for the CDR3 is TGTGCCAGCAGCCCCGAAGGGCGACAGGGGGACTATGGCTACACCTTC. Protein: CASSPEGRQGDYGYTF. V gene TRBV11-3 combines with J gene TRBJ1-2, with 9 bases that match TRBD1. J gave up 3 bases and V 5 bases, and 10 bases lay outside the gene matches. This CDR3 is 16 amino acids long. Germline V gene lookup returns CDR1 SGHNT and CDR2 YENEEA.

This clonotype was seen a handful of times. V is TRBV19 and J is TRBJ2-1, with 10 bases that match TRBD2. From germline, CDR1 is LNHDA and CDR2 SQIVND (reference sequence). V trimming: 8 bases; J trimming: 6 bases; junction bases outside the gene matches: 16. This CDR3 contains 17 residues. Here the CDR3 reads CASGELAGNPYFNEQFF. The CDR3 bases are TGTGCCAGTGGCGAACTAGCGGGGAACCCCTATTTCAATGAGCAGTTCTTC.

Ten or more counts support this clonotype. The chain joins TRBV7-8 to TRBJ1-6; the D gene is possibly TRBD1 (5 bases). The length of the CDR3 is 17 residues. Trimming took off 5 bases at V and 0 bases at J, with 14 bases between the two ends. Looked up from germline, CDR1 is SGHVS and CDR2 is FQNEAQ. The CDR3 reads CASSTRQIHSYNSPLHF. For the CDR3, the DNA is TGTGCCAGCAGCACGAGACAGATACACTCCTATAATTCACCCCTCCACTTT.

This clonotype was counted ten times or more. This chain joins TRBV6-5 and TRBJ2-3; 15 nucleotides align to TRBD2. Per the germline V gene, CDR1 is MNHEY and CDR2 is SVGAGI. V was clipped by 6 bases and J by 5 bases; unmatched bases: 6. The CDR3 totals 16 residues. The CDR3: CASRDGLAGGKDTQYF. Here the CDR3 DNA reads TGTGCCAGCAGGGACGGACTAGCGGGAGGGAAAGATACGCAGTATTTT.